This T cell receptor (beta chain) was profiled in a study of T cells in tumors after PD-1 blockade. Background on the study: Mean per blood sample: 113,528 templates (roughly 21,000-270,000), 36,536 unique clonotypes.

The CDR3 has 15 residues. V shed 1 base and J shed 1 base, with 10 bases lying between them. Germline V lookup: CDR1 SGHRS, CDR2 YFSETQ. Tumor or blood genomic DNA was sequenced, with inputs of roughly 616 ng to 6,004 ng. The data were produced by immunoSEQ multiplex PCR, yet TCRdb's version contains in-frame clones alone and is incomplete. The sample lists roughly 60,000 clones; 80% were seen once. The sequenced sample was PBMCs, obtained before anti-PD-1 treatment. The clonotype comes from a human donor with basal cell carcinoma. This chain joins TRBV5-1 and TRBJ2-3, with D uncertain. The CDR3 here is CASSLRNLGTDTQYF. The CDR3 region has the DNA TGCGCCAGCAGCTTGAGAAACCTGGGCACAGATACGCAGTATTTT.